This T cell receptor (beta chain) is from a study of blood T cells in healthy people across ages. The CDR3 is 14 residues long. Trimming took 3 bases from V and 6 from J; bases not matched to a gene: 7. Germline V CDR1 and CDR2: LGHNA, YNFKEQ. The use of a sample-barcoded 5' primer and a J-beta primer mix characterized a second PCR of roughly 7 to 11 cycles. MiXCR, applied by TCRdb to the 5' RACE reads, yields one record per CDR3 protein. Altogether about 1.5 million distinct CDR3 sequences are present, about 40% being singletons, with the ten largest covering 7% to 9.5%. The V gene is TRBV4-2, the J gene TRBJ1-1, with 7 bases lining up with TRBD1. Sample: blood. The receptor was isolated from a woman in her late teens or twenties in good health. The CDR3 is CASSHTDRDAEAFF. In DNA, the CDR3 is TGTGCCAGCAGCCATACCGACAGGGACGCTGAAGCTTTCTTT.